This passage covers 17 T cell receptor beta chains from one sample sequenced in a study of T-cell reconstitution after alpha-beta-depleted transplantation in children. Unique molecular identifiers featured in how the TCRbeta library was prepared. TCRdb independently ran MiXCR on the PCR reads; one entry per CDR3 protein. The repertoire has about 460,000 distinct CDR3 sequences, around 13% of them found once; the top ten carry 5% to 6%. Specimen: PBMCs from the stem cell graft donor, collected from the stem cell graft. These receptors came from a human donor who donated a stem cell graft to a child with combined immunodeficiency.

This clonotype was observed many times. Germline and junction disagree at one end, which may indicate a read error. The rearrangement joins TRBV7-2 to TRBJ1-4; D possibly corresponds to TRBD1 (6 bases). This CDR3 has 15 residues. Germline CDR1 SGHTA, CDR2 FQGNSA. CDR3 DNA sequence: TGTGCCAGCAGTTTAGCGGGACAAGCGACAGAAAAACTGTTTTTT. This codes for CASSLAGQATEKLFF.

This clonotype occurred a few times. The gene calls are TRBV29-1 and TRBJ2-1; possibly TRBD1 for D (5 bases). The ends were cut back, 5 bases at V and 7 bases at J, with 18 bases in the middle. The CDR3 is made up of 14 amino acids. CDR1 and CDR2 from the germline V gene are SQVTM and ANQGSEA. The CDR3 DNA is TGCAGCGTTCCAGGACAAGTCGCTACAAATGAGCAGTTCTTC. This sequence encodes CSVPGQVATNEQFF.

This clonotype was seen at least ten times. The gene calls are TRBV5-5 and TRBJ2-3; D is undetermined. The CDR3 runs 16 residues. The V end was cut by 1 base, the J end by 2 bases, with 14 bases between. CDR1 is SGHKS and CDR2 is YYEKEE in the germline V gene (reference sequence). The CDR3 loop is CASSLSRTDTTDTQYF. CDR3 sequence (DNA): TGTGCCAGCAGCTTGAGTAGGACGGATACCACAGATACGCAGTATTTT.

Comments on this clonotype: A junction end diverges from the germline sequence, so it may reflect a read error. V is TRBV9 and J is TRBJ2-5; the D gene is possibly TRBD2 (5 bases). This CDR3 has 14 amino acids. Germline V gives CDR1 SGDLS, CDR2 YYNGEE. The CDR3 loop reads CASSVQLSGETQHF. The CDR3 DNA reads TGTGCCAGCAGCGTACAACTGAGTGGGGAGACCCAGCACTTC. Filled out from reference TRBV9 and TRBJ2-5, the complete variable domain reads DSGVTQTPKHLITATGQRVTLRCSPRSGDLSVYWYQQSLDQGLQFLIQYYNGEERAKGNILERFSAQQFPDLHSELNLSSLELGDSALYFCASSVQLSGETQHFGPGTRLLVL.

This clonotype was observed at least ten times. V is TRBV12-3 or TRBV12-4 and J is TRBJ2-1; D gene unclear. Trimming cost V 1 base and J 0 bases, with 7 bases left between them. The CDR3 extends over 15 amino acids. Written as DNA, the CDR3 is TGTGCCAGCAGTTTAGGGGCGGTCTCCTACAATGAGCAGTTCTTC. It codes for CASSLGAVSYNEQFF.

This clonotype was observed a handful of times. This chain uses TRBV6-1 with TRBJ2-1; TRBD2 matches 12 bases. The junction had 13 bases not matched to a gene; V was cut back by 9 bases and J by 10 bases. This CDR3 spans 15 amino acids. CDR1 MNHNS and CDR2 SASEGT come from the germline V gene. CDR3 sequence (DNA): TGTGCCAGTCACTCTAGCGGGGGGGTCCTTGTGGAGCAGTTCTTC. Amino acid sequence: CASHSSGGVLVEQFF.

This rearrangement joins TRBV7-2 to TRBJ2-2; unclear D gene. Germline V lookup: CDR1 SGHTA, CDR2 FQGNSA. The V and J ends lost 4 bases and 6 bases respectively, with 15 bases between them. The CDR3 sequence is 15 residues long. CDR3 sequence reads: CASSSLSLGAGELFF. In DNA form, the CDR3 reads TGTGCCAGCAGCTCGCTTTCTTTGGGCGCCGGGGAGCTGTTTTTT.

The chain is built from TRBV30 and TRBJ2-7; TRBD2 matches 7 bases. The CDR3 has 12 amino acids. CDR1 is GTSNPN and CDR2 is SVGIG in the germline V gene (reference sequence). After removal of 2 bases from V and 5 bases from J, the junction contained 3 bases not matched to a gene. CDR3 DNA: TGTGCCTGGAGTCGGACTAGGGACGAGCAGTACTTC. Amino acid sequence: CAWSRTRDEQYF.

The chain combines TRBV12-5 with TRBJ2-7; D is undetermined. The V and J ends lost 3 bases and 1 base respectively, with 16 bases between them. Germline assignment: CDR1 LGHNT and CDR2 FRNRAP. The CDR3 spans 16 residues. The CDR3 nucleotides are TGTGCTAGTGGTTTAAGACTTACTCAGGCATCCTACGAGCAGTACTTC. Translated: CASGLRLTQASYEQYF.

This clonotype was seen ten or more times. The chain is built from TRBV29-1 and TRBJ2-3, with 10 bases fitting TRBD1. Trimming took 6 bases from V and 5 from J; bases not matched to a gene: 8. Germline CDR1 is SQVTM and CDR2 is ANQGSEA. The CDR3 has 14 residues. The CDR3 loop reads CSVDRGQGEDTQYF. DNA of the CDR3: TGCAGCGTGGACCGTGGACAGGGGGAAGATACGCAGTATTTT.

The V gene is TRBV28, the J gene TRBJ2-1; 7 nucleotides line up with TRBD2. The CDR3 covers 14 residues. Germline-derived CDR1 and CDR2 are MDHEN and SYDVKM. Trimming at V came to 7 bases and at J to 3 bases, leaving 6 bases not matched to a gene. The CDR3 loop is CASKLGTNYNEQFF. The CDR3 nucleotides read TGTGCCAGCAAACTCGGGACTAACTACAATGAGCAGTTCTTC.

This clonotype has a count of ten or more. The J gene is TRBJ2-5, the V gene TRBV7-2; 7 nucleotides match TRBD2. The CDR3 is 15 amino acids. With V trimmed by 5 bases and J by 1 base, 7 bases remained unmatched. From germline, CDR1 is SGHTA and CDR2 FQGNSA. The CDR3 sequence: CASSLIGTTQETQYF. For the CDR3, the DNA is TGTGCCAGCAGCCTGATTGGGACTACCCAAGAGACCCAGTACTTC. Based on the CDR3 plus reference TRBV7-2 and TRBJ2-5, the full variable domain is GAGVSQSPSNKVTEKGKDVELRCDPISGHTALYWYRQSLGQGLEFLIYFQGNSAPDKSGLPSDRFSAERTGGSVSTLTIQRTQQEDSAVYLCASSLIGTTQETQYFGPGTRLLVL.

This clonotype was observed a few times. This chain connects TRBV29-1 to TRBJ2-1; no firm D call. Germline V gene lookup returns CDR1 SQVTM and CDR2 ANQGSEA. V lost 2 bases and J 5 bases, leaving 4 bases between the germline ends. This CDR3 is built from 11 residues. The CDR3 loop is CSVEHHNEQFF. For the CDR3, the DNA is TGCAGCGTTGAACATCACAATGAGCAGTTCTTC.

This clonotype was seen many times. A read error may account for a junction end that differs from germline. The V call is TRBV5-1, the J call TRBJ2-3, with a weak D call TRBD2 (6 bases). The CDR3 consists of 13 residues. Per the germline V gene, CDR1 is SGHRS and CDR2 is YFSETQ. CDR3 in DNA: TGTGCCAGCAGCTTAGCGGGCACAGATACGCAGTATTTT. Amino acids: CASSLAGTDTQYF.

This clonotype was detected a few times. The V call is TRBV7-2, the J call TRBJ2-2; possibly TRBD2 for D (5 bases). Germline CDR1 reads SGHTA; CDR2 reads FQGNSA. V lost 3 bases, J lost 0 bases, and 8 bases lay in between. CDR3 length: 15 amino acids. CDR3 sequence: CASSFTLANTGELFF. The DNA for the CDR3 is TGTGCCAGCAGCTTTACACTAGCGAACACCGGGGAGCTGTTTTTT.

This clonotype was seen only a few times. The chain recombines TRBV12-3 or TRBV12-4 with TRBJ2-7; D remains unclear. This CDR3 comprises 15 residues. The V end was cut by 2 bases, the J end by 6 bases, with 17 bases between. CDR3 DNA: TGTGCCAGCAGTTTACGTGGTGACCCCCTCGCCGAGCAGTACTTC. Translation: CASSLRGDPLAEQYF.

In its sample, this clonotype was seen a few times. The rearrangement links TRBV5-1 to TRBJ2-7, with TRBD2 identical over 11 bases. Losses at the gene ends were 4 bases for V and 1 base for J; bases not matched to a gene: 13. The CDR3 extends over 18 amino acids. CDR1 is SGHRS and CDR2 is YFSETQ in the germline V gene. The CDR3 reads CASSMGLAASGRSYEQYF. CDR3 sequence (DNA): TGCGCCAGCAGCATGGGACTAGCGGCCTCCGGACGATCCTACGAGCAGTACTTC.